The 9 T cell receptor beta chains below were found in one sample sequenced in a study of T cell responses to AZD1222 COVID-19 vaccine. Only in-frame clones appear in the TCRdb table, and some are missing; sequencing was by immunoSEQ multiplex PCR. The table records about 110,000 clones, about 90% of them present only once. This sample comprised peripheral blood, obtained on day 0 of AZD1222 vaccination. The receptors were gathered from an adult in good health.

This clone was seen once. The chain has TRBV6-4 and TRBJ2-2; D gene unclear. In germline, CDR1 is MRHNA, CDR2 SNTAGT. This CDR3 is built from 12 residues. Trimming cost V 7 bases and J 8 bases, with 11 bases left between them. The CDR3 DNA reads TGTGCCAGCACGGTTGGTAGTGGGGAGCTGTTTTTT. Translation gives CASTVGSGELFF.

This clone has just a few counts. The chain joins TRBV5-6 to TRBJ2-1; D is perhaps TRBD1 or TRBD2 (5 bases each). This CDR3 has 12 residues. Trimming removed 4 bases at V and 12 bases at J, with 14 bases between. Germline CDR1 SGHDT, CDR2 YYEEEE. The DNA for the CDR3 is TGTGCCAGCAGCGATAGGACTGGGGGGCAGTTCTTC. Encoded protein: CASSDRTGGQFF.

This sequence joins TRBV27 and TRBJ2-2; unclear D gene. The CDR3 extends over 15 amino acids. Germline assignment: CDR1 MNHEY and CDR2 SMNVEV (reference sequence). V was cut by 6 bases and J by 4 bases, with 15 bases left in between. In DNA form, the CDR3 reads TGTGCCAGCAGCCCCAGGCGCTCGGGCACCGGGGAGCTGTTTTTT. It is translated as CASSPRRSGTGELFF.

This clone appeared a few times. This rearrangement joins TRBV12-3 or TRBV12-4 to TRBJ2-3; D ambiguous. The CDR3 runs 13 residues. The ends were cut back, 6 bases at V and 4 bases at J, with 11 bases in the middle. CDR3 DNA sequence: TGTGCCAGCAGATCTCGATTGGCAGATACGCAGTATTTT. This translates into CASRSRLADTQYF.

The chain joins TRBV7-9 to TRBJ2-2, with TRBD1 matching 11 bases. CDR1 SEHNR and CDR2 FQNEAQ come from the germline V gene (reference sequence). The CDR3 has 18 residues. The ends lost 2 bases at V and 7 bases at J; junction bases unmatched: 12. CDR3 sequence reads: CASSLSGQGALLDGELFF. CDR3 nucleotide sequence: TGTGCCAGCAGCTTAAGTGGACAGGGGGCGCTTCTAGACGGGGAGCTGTTTTTT.

The chain recombines TRBV4-1 with TRBJ1-6; 7 positions agree with TRBD1. The CDR3 has 17 residues. Germline assignment: CDR1 MGHRA and CDR2 YSYEKL. Trimming at V came to 6 bases and at J to 4 bases, leaving 12 bases not matched to a gene. The CDR3 here is CASRLTGDTEYNSPLHF. CDR3 nucleotide sequence: TGCGCCAGCAGATTAACAGGGGATACTGAATATAATTCACCCCTCCACTTT.

The chain carries TRBV30 and TRBJ2-1; TRBD2 matches at 8 bases. The CDR3 is 17 residues long. After removal of 4 bases from V and 3 bases from J, the junction contained 14 bases not matched to a gene. Per germline, CDR1 GTSNPN and CDR2 SVGIG (reference sequence). The CDR3 DNA sequence: TGTGCCTGGACCTCACCCTGGGCTAGCGGGCTCTACAATGAGCAGTTCTTC. This encodes CAWTSPWASGLYNEQFF.

The V gene is TRBV27, the J gene TRBJ1-5; tentative D call: TRBD1 (6 bases). The V gene's germline CDR1 is MNHEY and CDR2 SMNVEV (reference sequence). The CDR3 loop spans 16 amino acids. V lost 1 base, J lost 9 bases, and 19 bases lay in between. The CDR3 DNA reads as TGTGCCAGCAGTTTATACCCGACAGGAGAGAAAATGCCCCAGCATTTT. This codes for CASSLYPTGEKMPQHF.

The genes are TRBV19 and TRBJ1-1; a weak D match, TRBD1 (6 bases). The CDR3 extends over 14 amino acids. Deletions cut 8 bases from V and 1 base from J, with 14 bases between. Germline values: CDR1 LNHDA, CDR2 SQIVND (reference sequence). The CDR3 nucleotides read TGTGCCAGTTCCTTCAGGGGCTCGAACACTGAAGCTTTCTTT. It yields the protein CASSFRGSNTEAFF.